Listed below are T cell receptor beta chains from one sample, sequenced in a study of identical twins. From the 5' RACE reads, TCRdb called clonotypes with MiXCR, one entry per CDR3 protein. The profile shows more than 400,000 distinct CDR3 sequences, about 15% of them singletons. This sample also belongs to another study, concerning yellow fever vaccine responses in identical twins.

The sequenced sample was CD4+ T cells sorted from blood. Source of these receptors: a woman aged 18-29 years in good health. Each CDR3 is given with its conserved first and last residue. The D gene is left open where the match is weak. The listing skips clone size in some rows; elsewhere it reads once, few, many or a size class.

d_call,j_call,v_call,clone_size,cdr3_nt,cdr3_aa
-,TRBJ1-5,TRBV6-1,few,TGTGCCAGCAGTGAGGCGGTTAGCAATCAGCCCCAGCATTTT,CASSEAVSNQPQHF
-,TRBJ2-7,TRBV20-1,-,TGCAGTGCTTCAGATCCCGGGACTGGCTCCTACGAGCAGTACTTC,CSASDPGTGSYEQYF
TRBD1,TRBJ1-1,TRBV29-1,many,TGCAGCGCCGATGCGGACAGGGGGGGCACTGAAGCTTTCTTT,CSADADRGGTEAFF
TRBD1,TRBJ1-2,TRBV29-1,-,TGCAGCGCCCTGGACAGGGACTATGGCTACACCTTC,CSALDRDYGYTF
TRBD1,TRBJ2-3,TRBV18,many,TGTGCCAGCTCACCACCCGGGACAGCCGATACGCAGTATTTT,CASSPPGTADTQYF
-,TRBJ2-3,TRBV27,few,TGTGCCAGCAGCCCCAGGGGGACGGCGGGGACAGATACGCAGTATTTT,CASSPRGTAGTDTQYF
-,TRBJ2-3,TRBV20-1,once,TGCAGTGCTAGATTAGAGGGTATCCCCACAGATACGCAGTATTTT,CSARLEGIPTDTQYF
-,TRBJ2-6,TRBV2,-,TGTGCCAGCAGGGAAGATGGGGCCAACGTCCTGACTTTC,CASREDGANVLTF
-,TRBJ2-3,TRBV20-1,few,TGCAGTGCTACGGACAGCTCTAGCACAGATACGCAGTATTTT,CSATDSSSTDTQYF
-,TRBJ2-1,TRBV11-1,-,TGTGCCAGCAGCTTTGGTGGGGGGGACATAGGTCCCTCCTCCTACAATGAGCAGTTCTTC,CASSFGGGDIGPSSYNEQFF
TRBD1,TRBJ1-2,TRBV2,few,TGTGCCAGCAGCAACCGACAGGGCCTCGATGGCTACACCTTC,CASSNRQGLDGYTF
-,TRBJ2-3,TRBV10-2,-,TGCGCCAGCAGGAATAGCGGTTACACAGATACGCAGTATTTT,CASRNSGYTDTQYF
-,TRBJ2-1,TRBV9,few,TGTGCCAGCAGCGTAGCTACCTCCCCGACCTGGGCGGAGTTTAGGTATGAGCAGTTCTTC,CASSVATSPTWAEFRYEQFF
TRBD1,TRBJ1-2,TRBV24-1,-,TGTGCCACCACTTTGGACAGGGCGGGGTACTATGGCTACACCTTC,CATTLDRAGYYGYTF
TRBD1,TRBJ2-4,TRBV18,few,TGTGCCAGCTCACCCCCCGGACAGGCGCTTTGGGGCGTTCAGTACTTC,CASSPPGQALWGVQYF
-,TRBJ2-2,TRBV28,-,TGTGCCAGCAGTTTTTTGGGATTCATTCCGTTCGCGAACACCGGGGAGCTGTTTTTT,CASSFLGFIPFANTGELFF
TRBD2,TRBJ2-1,TRBV10-3,-,TGTGCCATCAGCGGGGGGGCGGACAATGAGCAGTTCTTC,CAISGGADNEQFF
-,TRBJ2-1,TRBV28,few,TGTGCCAGCAGCCTTCGAGGGACTTCCAATGAGCAGTTCTTC,CASSLRGTSNEQFF
-,TRBJ2-3,TRBV29-1,-,TGCAGCGTTCGGCCAGCCCCGGATACGCAGTATTTT,CSVRPAPDTQYF
-,TRBJ2-7,TRBV29-1,once,TGCAGCGTTGAAAGGGGAGGCTTGGACTACGGGCAGTACTTC,CSVERGGLDYGQYF
TRBD2,TRBJ2-3,TRBV29-1,-,TGCAGCGTTGAAAGGATGCTAGCGGGACGACAACCGGATACGCAGTATTTT,CSVERMLAGRQPDTQYF
-,TRBJ2-6,TRBV11-2,-,TGTGCCAGCAGCATGAAAGGGACACCCATATCTGGGGCCAACGTCCTGACTTTC,CASSMKGTPISGANVLTF
-,TRBJ1-1,TRBV27,-,TGTGCCAGCAGTTTATCTGGGGGCCCGAACACTGAAGCTTTCTTT,CASSLSGGPNTEAFF
-,TRBJ2-1,TRBV3-1,few,TGTGCCAGCAGCCAAGGCACGGGGCGTTGGCAGTTCTTC,CASSQGTGRWQFF
TRBD2,TRBJ2-3,TRBV20-1,-,TGCAGTGCCCTAGGAACTAGCGGGAGAGGGGGCACAGATACGCAGTATTTT,CSALGTSGRGGTDTQYF
TRBD2,TRBJ2-3,TRBV3-1,-,TGTGCCAGCAGCCGCCTACTAGCGGGAATCGCAGATACGCAGTATTTT,CASSRLLAGIADTQYF
-,TRBJ1-2,TRBV7-9,few,TGTGCCAGCAGCCAAACAGCGAGGGCGGGGGTGTATGGCTACACCTTC,CASSQTARAGVYGYTF
TRBD1,TRBJ2-3,TRBV6-5,few,TGTGCCAGCAGTTACGACAGGGGCCGGACAGATACGCAGTATTTT,CASSYDRGRTDTQYF
TRBD2,TRBJ2-6,TRBV14,-,TGTGCCAGCAGCCAAGAAACGACTAGCGGCTCTGGGGCCAACGTCCTGACTTTC,CASSQETTSGSGANVLTF
-,TRBJ2-7,TRBV11-3,-,TGTGCCAGCAGCTTACTCCTCTCCTACGAGCAGTACTTC,CASSLLLSYEQYF
-,TRBJ1-2,TRBV11-2,few,TGTGCCAGCAGCATCGGCAGGGCTAACTATGGCTACACCTTC,CASSIGRANYGYTF
TRBD1,TRBJ1-2,TRBV28,-,TGTGCCAGCAGTGAGACAGGGGGAACCCCTTACTTCTATGGCTACACCTTC,CASSETGGTPYFYGYTF
-,TRBJ2-2,TRBV3-1,-,TGTGCCAGCAGCCAAAGTCATCCGAACACCGGGGAGCTGTTTTTT,CASSQSHPNTGELFF
-,TRBJ1-6,TRBV27,-,TGTGCCAGCAGTTTATGGGGCCGGGGAGGGTGGTCACCCCTCCACTTT,CASSLWGRGGWSPLHF
-,TRBJ2-7,TRBV3-1,-,TGTGCCAGCAGCCCCAAGATACTAGGGGAGCAGTACTTC,CASSPKILGEQYF